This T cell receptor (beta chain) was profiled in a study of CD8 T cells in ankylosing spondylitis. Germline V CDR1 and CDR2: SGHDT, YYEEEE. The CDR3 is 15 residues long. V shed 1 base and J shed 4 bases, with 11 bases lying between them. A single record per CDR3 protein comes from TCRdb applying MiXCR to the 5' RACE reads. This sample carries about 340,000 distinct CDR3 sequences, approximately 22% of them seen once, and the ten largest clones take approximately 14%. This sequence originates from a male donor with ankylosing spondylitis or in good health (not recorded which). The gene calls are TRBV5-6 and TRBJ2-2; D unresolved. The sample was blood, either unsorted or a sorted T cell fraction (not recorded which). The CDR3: CASSLYGLRTGELFF. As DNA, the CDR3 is TGTGCCAGCAGCTTGTACGGGTTGCGCACCGGGGAGCTGTTTTTT.